This T cell receptor (beta chain) was recorded in a study of T cells in Graves' hyperthyroidism and ophthalmopathy. Points from the study as a whole: Separating ophthalmopathy from stable hyperthyroidism was achieved by a 13 V-J model.

There were TCR beta CDR3 regions amplified from RNA transcripts. With the HTBI primer set, the TCR CDR3 went through a first round of RT-PCR. TCRdb re-derived calls from the multiplex PCR reads in MiXCR, one entry per CDR3 protein. The data hold under 650,000 distinct CDR3 sequences, with about 16% observed a single time. This CDR3 contains 14 residues. Per germline, CDR1 MNHNS and CDR2 SASEGT. V shed 4 bases, J shed 8 bases, and the junction held 7 bases outside the gene matches. At least ten counts were recorded for this clonotype. The antigen is unknown. Stability of Graves' hyperthyroidism was defined as absent ophthalmopathy progression within 18 months. Among the patients, aged 18 to 65, hyperthyroidism was newly diagnosed and had lasted under 2 months. This sample holds PBMCs from 10 ml fresh peripheral blood.

The receptor's source is a woman aged 30 to 39 with Graves' hyperthyroidism. Sequencing used blood. The gene calls are TRBV6-1 and TRBJ2-2, with 7 bases matching TRBD1. The CDR3 nucleotides are TGTGCCAGCAGTGCGGACAGGAGAAGAGGGGAGCTGTTTTTT. Translated, it gives CASSADRRRGELFF.